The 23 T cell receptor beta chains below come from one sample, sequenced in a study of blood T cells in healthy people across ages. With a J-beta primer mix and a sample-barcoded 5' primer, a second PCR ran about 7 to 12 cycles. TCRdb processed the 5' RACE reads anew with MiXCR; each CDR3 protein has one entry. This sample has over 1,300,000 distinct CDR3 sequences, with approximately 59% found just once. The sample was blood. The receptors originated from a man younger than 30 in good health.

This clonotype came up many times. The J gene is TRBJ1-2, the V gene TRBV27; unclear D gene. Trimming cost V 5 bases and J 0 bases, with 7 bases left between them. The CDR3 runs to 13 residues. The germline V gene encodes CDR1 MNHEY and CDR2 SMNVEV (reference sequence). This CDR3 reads CASSVGANYGYTF. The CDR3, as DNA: TGTGCCAGCAGTGTAGGAGCTAACTATGGCTACACCTTC.

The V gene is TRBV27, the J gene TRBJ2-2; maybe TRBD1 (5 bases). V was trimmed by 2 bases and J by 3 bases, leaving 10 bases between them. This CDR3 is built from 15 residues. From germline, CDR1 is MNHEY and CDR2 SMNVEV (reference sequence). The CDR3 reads CASSLRAGYTGELFF. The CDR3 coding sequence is TGTGCCAGCAGTTTAAGGGCAGGGTACACCGGGGAGCTGTTTTTT.

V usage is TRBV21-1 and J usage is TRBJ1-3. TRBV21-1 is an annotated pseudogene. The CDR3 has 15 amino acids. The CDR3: CASSKRGSAGNTIYF. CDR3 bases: TGTGCCAGCAGCAAACGGGGTTCGGCTGGAAACACCATATATTTT.

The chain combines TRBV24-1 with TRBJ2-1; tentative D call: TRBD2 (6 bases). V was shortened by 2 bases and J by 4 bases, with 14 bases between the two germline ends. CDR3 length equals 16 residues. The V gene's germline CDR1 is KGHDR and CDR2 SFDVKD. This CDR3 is CATSDSTGLPYNEQFF. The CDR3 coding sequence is TGTGCCACCAGTGATTCCACGGGACTCCCATACAATGAGCAGTTCTTC.

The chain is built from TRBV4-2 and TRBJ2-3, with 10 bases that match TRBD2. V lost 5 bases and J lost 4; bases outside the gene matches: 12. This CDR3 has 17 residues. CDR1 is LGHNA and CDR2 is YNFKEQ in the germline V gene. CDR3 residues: CASSSQRAGGPSDTQYF. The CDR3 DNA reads TGTGCCAGCAGCTCCCAACGAGCGGGGGGGCCTTCAGATACGCAGTATTTT.

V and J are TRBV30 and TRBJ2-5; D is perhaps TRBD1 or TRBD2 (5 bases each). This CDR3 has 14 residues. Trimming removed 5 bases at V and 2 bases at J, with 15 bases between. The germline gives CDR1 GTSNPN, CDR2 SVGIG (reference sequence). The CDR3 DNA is TGTGCCTGGGAACTGAGGGGTGGGCAAGAGACCCAGTACTTC. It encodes CAWELRGGQETQYF.

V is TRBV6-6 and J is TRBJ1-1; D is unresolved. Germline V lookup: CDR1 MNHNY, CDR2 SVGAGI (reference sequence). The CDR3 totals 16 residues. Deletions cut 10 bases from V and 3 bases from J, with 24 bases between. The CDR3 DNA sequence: TGTGCCACCGCGTCGGGTTTGTTCTTAGAGGACACTGAAGCTTTCTTT. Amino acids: CATASGLFLEDTEAFF.

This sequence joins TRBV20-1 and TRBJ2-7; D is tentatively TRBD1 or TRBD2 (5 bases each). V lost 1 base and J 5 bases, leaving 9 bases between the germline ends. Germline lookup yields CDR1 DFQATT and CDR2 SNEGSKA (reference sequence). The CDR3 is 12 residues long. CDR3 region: CSARGGGNEQYF. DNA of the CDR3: TGCAGTGCTAGAGGTGGGGGAAACGAGCAGTACTTC.

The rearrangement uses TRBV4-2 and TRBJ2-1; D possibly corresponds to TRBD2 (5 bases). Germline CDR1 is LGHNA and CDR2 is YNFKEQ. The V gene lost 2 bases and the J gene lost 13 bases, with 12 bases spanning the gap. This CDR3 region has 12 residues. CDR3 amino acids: CASSQTGETQFF. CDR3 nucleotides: TGTGCCAGCAGCCAAACTGGGGAGACCCAGTTCTTC.

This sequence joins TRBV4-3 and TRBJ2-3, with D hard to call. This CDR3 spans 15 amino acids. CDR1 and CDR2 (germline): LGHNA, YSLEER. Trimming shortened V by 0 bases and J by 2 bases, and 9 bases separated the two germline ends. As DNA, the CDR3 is TGCGCCAGCAGCCAAGATCTAGGGCTCACAGATACGCAGTATTTT. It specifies CASSQDLGLTDTQYF.

The CDR3 region is CASSLVDGRGRYEQYF. CDR3 in DNA: TGTGCCAGCAGTTTAGTCGATGGCAGGGGAAGGTACGAGCAGTACTTC. The chain joins TRBV12-3 or TRBV12-4 to TRBJ2-7; tentative D call: TRBD1 (6 bases). This CDR3 is built from 16 residues. Trimming pared 1 base from V and 4 bases from J, leaving 17 bases between.

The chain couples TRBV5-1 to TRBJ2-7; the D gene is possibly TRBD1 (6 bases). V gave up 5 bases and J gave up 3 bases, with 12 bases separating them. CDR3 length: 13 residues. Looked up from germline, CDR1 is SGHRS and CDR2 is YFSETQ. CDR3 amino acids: CASSNTGYYEQYF. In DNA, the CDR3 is TGCGCCAGCAGTAATACAGGGTACTACGAGCAGTACTTC.

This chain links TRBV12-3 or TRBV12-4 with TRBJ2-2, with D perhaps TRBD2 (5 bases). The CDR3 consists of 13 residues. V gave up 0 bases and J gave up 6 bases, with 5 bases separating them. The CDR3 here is CASSLAEAGELFF. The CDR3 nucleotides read TGTGCCAGCAGTTTAGCGGAGGCCGGGGAGCTGTTTTTT.

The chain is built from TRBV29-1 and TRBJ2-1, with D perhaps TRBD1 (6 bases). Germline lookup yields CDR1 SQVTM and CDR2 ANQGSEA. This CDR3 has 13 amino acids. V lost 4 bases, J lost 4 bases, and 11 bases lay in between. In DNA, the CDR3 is TGCAGCGTTGTGGACAGCCGGTACAATGAGCAGTTCTTC. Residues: CSVVDSRYNEQFF.

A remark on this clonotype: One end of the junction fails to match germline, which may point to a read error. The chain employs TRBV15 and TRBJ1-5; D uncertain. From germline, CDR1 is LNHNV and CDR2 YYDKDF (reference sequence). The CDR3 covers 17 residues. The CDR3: CATSRDLVGVDNQPHHF. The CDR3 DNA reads TGTGCCACCAGCAGAGATCTAGTTGGGGTAGACAATCAGCCCCACCATTTT.

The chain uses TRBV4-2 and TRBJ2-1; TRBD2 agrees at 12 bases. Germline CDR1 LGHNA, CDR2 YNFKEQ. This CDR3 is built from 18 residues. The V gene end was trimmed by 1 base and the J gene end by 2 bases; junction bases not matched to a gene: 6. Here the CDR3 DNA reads TGTGCCAGCAGCCAAGGGCTAGCGGGGGGGTACACCTACAATGAGCAGTTCTTC. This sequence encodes CASSQGLAGGYTYNEQFF.

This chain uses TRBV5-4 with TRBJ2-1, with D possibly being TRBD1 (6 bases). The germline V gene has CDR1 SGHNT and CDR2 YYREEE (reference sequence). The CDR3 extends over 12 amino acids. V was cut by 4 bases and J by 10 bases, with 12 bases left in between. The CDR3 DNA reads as TGTGCCAGCAGCGTCGGGACACAAGAGCAGTTCTTC. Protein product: CASSVGTQEQFF.

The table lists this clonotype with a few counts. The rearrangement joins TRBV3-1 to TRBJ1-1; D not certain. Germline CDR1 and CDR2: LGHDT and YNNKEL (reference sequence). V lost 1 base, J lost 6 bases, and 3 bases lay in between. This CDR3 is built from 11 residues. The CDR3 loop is CASSQAAEAFF. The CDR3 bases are TGTGCCAGCAGCCAAGCTGCTGAAGCTTTCTTT.

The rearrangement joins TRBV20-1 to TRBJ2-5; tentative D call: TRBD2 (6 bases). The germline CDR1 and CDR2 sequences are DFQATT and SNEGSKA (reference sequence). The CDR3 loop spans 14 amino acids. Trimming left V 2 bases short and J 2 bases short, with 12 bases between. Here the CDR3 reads CSARLLASQETQYF. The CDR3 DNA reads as TGCAGTGCTAGATTACTAGCAAGTCAAGAGACCCAGTACTTC.

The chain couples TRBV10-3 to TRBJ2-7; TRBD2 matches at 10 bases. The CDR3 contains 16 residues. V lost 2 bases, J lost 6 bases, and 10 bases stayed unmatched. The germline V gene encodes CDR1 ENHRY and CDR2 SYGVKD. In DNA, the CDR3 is TGTGCCATCAGTGAGCTAACTCTAGCGGGAGATGGCGAGCAGTACTTC. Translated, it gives CAISELTLAGDGEQYF.

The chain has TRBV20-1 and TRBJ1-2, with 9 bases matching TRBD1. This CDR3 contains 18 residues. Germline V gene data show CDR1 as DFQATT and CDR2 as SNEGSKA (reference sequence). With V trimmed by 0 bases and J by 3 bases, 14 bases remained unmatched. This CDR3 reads CSAREGTGTMLFDYGYTF. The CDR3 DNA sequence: TGCAGTGCTAGAGAAGGGACAGGGACTATGCTTTTCGACTATGGCTACACCTTC.

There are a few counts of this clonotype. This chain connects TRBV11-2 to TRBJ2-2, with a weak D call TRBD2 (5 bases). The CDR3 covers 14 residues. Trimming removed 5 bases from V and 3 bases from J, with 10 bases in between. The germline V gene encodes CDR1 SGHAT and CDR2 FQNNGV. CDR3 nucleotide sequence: TGTGCCAGCAGCCCTTCGGGGTACACCGGGGAGCTGTTTTTT. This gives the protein CASSPSGYTGELFF.

CDR3 sequence (DNA): TGCGCCAGCAGCCAAGTACAGGGGTGGAATCAGCCCCAGCATTTT. Translating gives CASSQVQGWNQPQHF. The V call is TRBV4-1, the J call TRBJ1-5, with TRBD1 matching over 7 bases. The germline CDR1 and CDR2 sequences are MGHRA and YSYEKL. Trimming at V came to 1 base and at J to 4 bases, leaving 4 bases not matched to a gene. This CDR3 contains 15 residues.